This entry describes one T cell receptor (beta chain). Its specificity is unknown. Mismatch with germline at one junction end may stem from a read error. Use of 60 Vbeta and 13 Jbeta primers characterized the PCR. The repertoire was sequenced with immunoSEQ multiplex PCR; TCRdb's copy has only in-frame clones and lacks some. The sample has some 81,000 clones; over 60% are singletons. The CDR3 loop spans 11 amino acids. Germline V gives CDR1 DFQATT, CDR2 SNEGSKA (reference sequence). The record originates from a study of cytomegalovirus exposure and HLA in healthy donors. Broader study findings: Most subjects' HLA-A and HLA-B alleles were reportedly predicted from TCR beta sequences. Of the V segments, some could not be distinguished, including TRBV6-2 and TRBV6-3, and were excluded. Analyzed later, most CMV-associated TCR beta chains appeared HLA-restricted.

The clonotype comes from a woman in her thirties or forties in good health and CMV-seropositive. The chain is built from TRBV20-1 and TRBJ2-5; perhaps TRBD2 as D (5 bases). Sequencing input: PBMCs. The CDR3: CSAPKGLAEHF. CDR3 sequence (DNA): TGCAGTGCTCCTAAAGGCCTAGCCGAACACTTC.